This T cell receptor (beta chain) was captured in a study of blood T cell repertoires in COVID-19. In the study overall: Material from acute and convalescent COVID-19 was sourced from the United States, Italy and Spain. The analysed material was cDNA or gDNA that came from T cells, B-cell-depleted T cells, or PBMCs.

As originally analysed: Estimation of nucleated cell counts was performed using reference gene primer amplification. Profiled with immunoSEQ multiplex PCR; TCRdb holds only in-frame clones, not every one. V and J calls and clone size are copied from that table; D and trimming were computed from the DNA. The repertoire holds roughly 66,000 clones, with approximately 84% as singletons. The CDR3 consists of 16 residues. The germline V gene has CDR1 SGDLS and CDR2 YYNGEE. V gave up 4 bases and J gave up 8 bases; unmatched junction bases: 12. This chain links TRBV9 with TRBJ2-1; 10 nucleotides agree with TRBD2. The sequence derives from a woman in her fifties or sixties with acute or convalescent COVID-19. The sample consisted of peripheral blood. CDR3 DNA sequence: TGTGCCAGCAGCCCCTCCCCAGCGGGGGGGCAGGATGAGCAGTTCTTC. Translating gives CASSPSPAGGQDEQFF.